This passage covers 31 T cell receptor beta chains from one sample sequenced in a study of molecular identifiers for immune sequencing clone quantification. TCRdb processed the PCR reads anew with MiXCR; each CDR3 protein has one entry. The sample consists of approximately 680,000 distinct CDR3 sequences, over 25% of them appearing once. The sample was naive CD8+ T cells from blood, with Jurkat cell RNA spiked in. The subset was: FACS-sorted CD8+CD4-CCR7+CD45RA+ naive T cells. These receptors were collected from a human donor in good health. Some libraries in this study had Jurkat cell RNA spiked in.

The genes are TRBV4-3 and TRBJ2-7; 12 bases match TRBD2. CDR1 and CDR2 (germline): LGHNA, YSLEER. After removal of 2 bases from V and 6 bases from J, the junction contained 5 bases not matched to a gene. CDR3 length: 15 amino acids. The CDR3 bases are TGCGCCAGCAGCCAATCTAGCGGGAGGGCTTCCGAGCAGTACTTC. It translates to CASSQSSGRASEQYF.

This chain joins TRBV7-9 and TRBJ2-2; TRBD1 might be the D (5 bases). The CDR3 loop spans 17 amino acids. V was cut by 2 bases and J by 7 bases, with 20 bases left in between. Germline CDR1 reads SEHNR; CDR2 reads FQNEAQ (reference sequence). CDR3 bases: TGTGCCAGCAGCTTATCCGCGGACACAACCAAGGACGGGGAGCTGTTTTTT. This gives the protein CASSLSADTTKDGELFF.

This clonotype was found a few times. The chain employs TRBV5-1 and TRBJ1-2, with 7 positions matching TRBD1. With V trimmed by 0 bases and J by 2 bases, 7 bases remained unmatched. This CDR3 has 16 residues. The V gene's germline CDR1 is SGHRS and CDR2 YFSETQ. The CDR3 DNA reads as TGCGCCAGCAGCTTGGAATTTCCGGGACAGAACTATGGCTACACCTTC. It encodes CASSLEFPGQNYGYTF. The full variable domain, completed using reference TRBV5-1 and TRBJ1-2, is KAGVTQTPRYLIKTRGQQVTLSCSPISGHRSVSWYQQTPGQGLQFLFEYFSETQRNKGNFPGRFSGRQFSNSRSEMNVSTLELGDSALYLCASSLEFPGQNYGYTFGSGTRLTVV.

The chain links TRBV7-9 to TRBJ2-7, with 8 bases matching TRBD1. The CDR3 contains 16 residues. In germline, CDR1 is SEHNR, CDR2 FQNEAQ (reference sequence). The V and J ends lost 1 base and 2 bases, in that order; junction bases with no gene match: 7. The CDR3: CASSLDGTGSTYEQYF. In DNA, the CDR3 is TGTGCCAGCAGCTTAGATGGGACAGGATCCACCTACGAGCAGTACTTC.

This clonotype has only a few counts. The gene calls are TRBV7-9 and TRBJ2-7, with 11 bases fitting TRBD1. This CDR3 has 16 residues. Germline trimming cut 3 bases from V and 7 bases from J; bases unmatched to any gene: 11. The germline V gene encodes CDR1 SEHNR and CDR2 FQNEAQ (reference sequence). CDR3 sequence: CASSFPGQGGRREQYF. The CDR3 nucleotides are TGTGCCAGCAGCTTTCCGGGACAGGGGGGACGCCGGGAGCAGTACTTC.

Worth noting for this clonotype: A much more abundant neighbour one base away suggests this may be a read error. The rearrangement uses TRBV9 and TRBJ2-4, with unresolved D. The CDR3 loop spans 16 amino acids. In germline, CDR1 is SGDLS, CDR2 YYNGEE. This chain's CDR3 is CARSVGSILAKNIQYF. CDR3 nucleotide sequence: TGTGCCCGCAGCGTAGGGTCTATACTAGCCAAAAACATTCAGTACTTC.

The rearrangement uses TRBV11-2 and TRBJ1-1, with 7 bases lining up with TRBD1. The CDR3 sequence is 16 residues long. Per germline, CDR1 SGHAT and CDR2 FQNNGV. The V segment lost 8 bases and the J segment 0 bases; nucleotides outside the gene matches: 12. The CDR3 coding sequence is TGTGCCAGCCACTCAACAGGGGCGGGGGTGAACACTGAAGCTTTCTTT. It specifies CASHSTGAGVNTEAFF. Looking up the rest from reference TRBV11-2 and TRBJ1-1 gives the full variable domain: EAGVAQSPRYKIIEKRQSVAFWCNPISGHATLYWYQQILGQGPKLLIQFQNNGVVDDSQLPKDRFSAERLKGVDSTLKIQPAKLEDSAVYLCASHSTGAGVNTEAFFGQGTRLTVV.

This chain joins TRBV4-3 and TRBJ1-1; D not certain. The CDR3 extends over 15 amino acids. Trimming stripped 1 base from V and 0 bases from J, with 9 bases between. Germline assignment: CDR1 LGHNA and CDR2 YSLEER. CDR3 amino acids: CASSQGIRLNTEAFF. The DNA of the CDR3 is TGCGCCAGCAGCCAAGGAATTCGTTTGAACACTGAAGCTTTCTTT.

This clonotype was counted ten times or more. The J gene is TRBJ2-3, the V gene TRBV10-3; 8 nucleotides agree with TRBD2. Germline CDR1 ENHRY, CDR2 SYGVKD. The V segment lost 8 bases and the J segment 0 bases; nucleotides outside the gene matches: 1. CDR3 length: 13 amino acids. The CDR3 here is CAIAGGSTDTQYF. The CDR3 coding sequence is TGTGCCATCGCGGGGGGTAGCACAGATACGCAGTATTTT.

Comments on this clonotype: With a much larger clone just one base away, this may be a read error. The chain couples TRBV20-1 to TRBJ2-3; 9 bases are shared with TRBD2. The CDR3 is 14 amino acids. Trimming at V came to 5 bases and at J to 4 bases, leaving 7 bases not matched to a gene. Germline V CDR1 and CDR2: DFQATT, SNEGSKA (reference sequence). The CDR3 here is CSASLAGYADTQYF. CDR3 in DNA: TGCAGTGCTTCCCTAGCGGGATATGCAGATACGCAGTATTTT.

This clonotype was picked up a small number of times. The chain carries TRBV27 and TRBJ2-5, with D possibly being TRBD1 or TRBD2 (5 bases each). CDR3 length: 13 amino acids. Germline V gene sequence: CDR1 MNHEY, CDR2 SMNVEV (reference sequence). Trimming left V 5 bases short and J 5 bases short, with 12 bases between. The CDR3 here is CASSGGLVETQYF. The CDR3 DNA sequence: TGTGCCAGCAGTGGGGGATTAGTGGAGACCCAGTACTTC.

This clonotype has a count of ten or more. The chain couples TRBV4-1 to TRBJ1-5, with 7 bases lining up with TRBD1. There are 15 residues in the CDR3. V shed 1 base and J 5 bases; nucleotides not matched to a gene: 5. In germline, CDR1 is MGHRA, CDR2 YSYEKL. CDR3 residues: CASSQAGGGHQPQHF. In DNA form, the CDR3 reads TGCGCCAGCAGCCAAGCAGGGGGAGGTCATCAGCCCCAGCATTTT.

The sample holds a few counts of this clonotype. The chain links TRBV12-3 or TRBV12-4 to TRBJ1-1; maybe TRBD1 (5 bases). V was trimmed by 4 bases and J by 5 bases, leaving 14 bases between them. CDR3 size: 14 residues. CDR3 amino acids: CASSSGTVGTEAFF. CDR3 DNA sequence: TGTGCCAGCAGTTCCGGGACGGTGGGGACTGAAGCTTTCTTT.

This clonotype was seen a few times. The CDR3 region has the DNA TGTGCCAGTAGTATGACGGGAATGAACACTGAAGCTTTCTTT. Protein sequence: CASSMTGMNTEAFF. This chain uses TRBV19 with TRBJ1-1; D not certain. Trimming cost V 3 bases and J 0 bases, with 8 bases left between them. The CDR3 has 14 amino acids. CDR1 is LNHDA and CDR2 is SQIVND in the germline V gene (reference sequence).

The V call is TRBV7-8, the J call TRBJ2-1, with a tentative D call TRBD1 (6 bases). The germline V gene has CDR1 SGHVS and CDR2 FQNEAQ. V dropped 2 bases and J dropped 8 bases, with 13 bases sitting between them. The CDR3 covers 14 residues. In nucleotides, the CDR3 is TGTGCCAGCAGCTTATTACAGGGTAGGGATGAGCAGTTCTTC. It yields the protein CASSLLQGRDEQFF.

This clonotype has more than one count but fewer than ten. The J gene is TRBJ2-7, the V gene TRBV12-5; the D gene is possibly TRBD2 (7 bases). With 4 bases removed from V and 6 bases from J, the gap between germline ends came to 25 bases. In germline, CDR1 is LGHNT, CDR2 FRNRAP. This CDR3 spans 17 amino acids. CDR3 loop: CASGSSPARGGASEQYF. In nucleotides, the CDR3 is TGTGCTAGTGGTTCGAGTCCTGCAAGGGGGGGCGCGTCCGAGCAGTACTTC.

In the case of this clonotype: One end of the junction varies from germline; a read error may be responsible. This rearrangement joins TRBV5-1 to TRBJ2-3; D unresolved. The CDR3 runs to 15 residues. Germline values: CDR1 SGHRS, CDR2 YFSETQ. Written as DNA, the CDR3 is TGCGCCCGCAGTGGCCATTTGAGTAGACCAGATACGCAGTATTTT. Protein: CARSGHLSRPDTQYF.

The chain employs TRBV4-1 and TRBJ2-5, with 12 bases matching TRBD2. The length of the CDR3 is 21 residues. Germline CDR1 MGHRA, CDR2 YSYEKL. V shed 1 base, J shed 5 bases, and the junction held 20 bases outside the gene matches. CDR3: CASSQVVSVGLAGTSGETQYF. In nucleotides, the CDR3 is TGCGCCAGCAGCCAAGTTGTATCAGTAGGACTAGCGGGAACTTCTGGGGAGACCCAGTACTTC.

The chain is built from TRBV7-2 and TRBJ2-7; the D gene is possibly TRBD2 (5 bases). V was pared by 5 bases and J by 2 bases, with 16 bases between. The germline V gene encodes CDR1 SGHTA and CDR2 FQGNSA. The CDR3 is 15 amino acids. The DNA for the CDR3 is TGTGCCAGCAGCCTTAGCGCCCGATTCGCCTACGAGCAGTACTTC. Its protein is CASSLSARFAYEQYF.

V usage is TRBV12-3 or TRBV12-4 and J usage is TRBJ2-1, with D perhaps matching TRBD1 or TRBD2 (5 bases each). The CDR3 sequence is 16 residues long. Trimming took 4 bases from V and 2 from J, leaving 15 bases between them. CDR3 amino acids: CASSSGLLEPYNEQFF. The CDR3 DNA reads as TGTGCCAGCAGTTCGGGGCTGTTAGAGCCCTACAATGAGCAGTTCTTC.

There are many counts of this clonotype. The chain employs TRBV4-3 and TRBJ1-5, with a weak D call TRBD1 (5 bases). V lost 2 bases and J lost 4, with 9 bases in between. CDR1 is LGHNA and CDR2 is YSLEER in the germline V gene. CDR3 length: 14 amino acids. CDR3 loop: CASSQFRTNQPQHF. The CDR3 DNA follows: TGCGCCAGCAGCCAATTCAGGACAAATCAGCCCCAGCATTTT.

This clonotype came up a few times. The chain is built from TRBV6-2 or TRBV6-3 and TRBJ2-1; D assignment may be TRBD1 or TRBD2 (5 bases each). Looked up from germline, CDR1 is MNHEY and CDR2 is SVGEGT. This CDR3 region has 13 residues. The V and J ends lost 6 bases and 8 bases respectively, with 14 bases between them. CDR3 in DNA: TGTGCCAGCAGCCGAACCCGGGACGATGAGCAGTTCTTC. Translated: CASSRTRDDEQFF.

A note on this clonotype: A much larger clone differs from this one at a single base, so this may be a read error. The V gene is TRBV14, the J gene TRBJ2-5, with no clear D. V lost 1 base, J lost 9 bases, and 15 bases lay in between. The CDR3 is made up of 14 amino acids. Germline assignment: CDR1 SGHDN and CDR2 FVKESK. CDR3 coding DNA: TGTGCCAGCAGCCAAGCGGTGGCCTTATGGGCCCAGTACTTC. Residues: CASSQAVALWAQYF. The full variable domain, with the rest looked up from reference TRBV14 and TRBJ2-5, is EAGVTQFPSHSVIEKGQTVTLRCDPISGHDNLYWYRRVMGKEIKFLLHFVKESKQDESGMPNNRFLAERTGGTYSTLKVQPAELEDSGVYFCASSQAVALWAQYFGPGTRLLVL.

This clonotype was recorded many times. The CDR3: CASNPGASETQYF. The CDR3 DNA is TGTGCCAGCAATCCGGGAGCTAGCGAGACCCAGTACTTC. This chain uses TRBV12-3 or TRBV12-4 with TRBJ2-5; possible D gene TRBD2, 6 bases. V was shortened by 7 bases and J by 5 bases, with 14 bases between the two germline ends. CDR3 length equals 13 residues.

Details on this clonotype: A much more abundant neighbour one base away suggests this may be a read error. The rearrangement uses TRBV28 and TRBJ2-2; D gene unclear. Looked up from germline, CDR1 is MDHEN and CDR2 is SYDVKM. The V and J ends lost 3 bases and 1 base respectively, with 9 bases between them. The length of the CDR3 is 15 residues. CDR3 bases: TGTGCCAGCAGTTTCTATTCGGGGAACACCGGGGAGCTGTTTTTT. It specifies CASSFYSGNTGELFF.

The genes are TRBV6-6 and TRBJ1-5; D ambiguous. The V gene's germline CDR1 is MNHNY and CDR2 SVGAGI (reference sequence). Trimming pared 2 bases from V and 2 bases from J, leaving 7 bases between. The CDR3 contains 14 residues. DNA of the CDR3: TGTGCCAGCAGTTACGGGATGGGCAATCAGCCCCAGCATTTT. It specifies CASSYGMGNQPQHF.

Many counts were recorded for this clonotype. This rearrangement joins TRBV20-1 to TRBJ2-7; TRBD2 might be the D (5 bases). Germline lookup yields CDR1 DFQATT and CDR2 SNEGSKA (reference sequence). V was clipped by 0 bases and J by 5 bases, with 8 bases between them. The CDR3 consists of 12 residues. CDR3 sequence (DNA): TGCAGTGCTAGAGATCTCGGGAACGAGCAGTACTTC. Its protein is CSARDLGNEQYF.

Ten or more counts support this clonotype. This rearrangement joins TRBV12-3 or TRBV12-4 to TRBJ2-3; D may be TRBD2 (6 bases). V shed 6 bases and J shed 0 bases, with 13 bases lying between them. The CDR3 is made up of 15 amino acids. Written as DNA, the CDR3 is TGTGCCAGCAGATATAGCGGTGCTAGCACAGATACGCAGTATTTT. It codes for CASRYSGASTDTQYF.

Comment on this clonotype: Just one base apart from a much larger clone, this may be a read error. V gene TRBV7-9 combines with J gene TRBJ1-5; D call uncertain. Per the germline V gene, CDR1 is SEHNR and CDR2 is FQNEAQ (reference sequence). The CDR3 consists of 12 residues. V was trimmed by 1 base and J by 6 bases, leaving 4 bases between them. The CDR3 region is CASSLDGQPQHF. The CDR3 nucleotides are TGTGCCAGCAGCTTAGATGGTCAGCCCCAGCATTTT.

Comment on this clonotype: The CDR3 does not end in the conserved phenylalanine or tryptophan, so this is likely a read error. CDR3 coding DNA: TGCAGTGCCACCGGTTGGGTGAGACCCGGCTCCTACACTGAAGCTTTCTCT. Its protein is CSATGWVRPGSYTEAFS. The V gene is TRBV20-1, the J gene TRBJ1-1; no reliable D call. The CDR3 has 17 residues. V was trimmed by 6 bases and J by 3 bases, leaving 26 bases between them. CDR1 is DFQATT, CDR2 SNEGSKA, per germline (reference sequence).

As to this clonotype: This clone may be a read error of a much larger clone one base away. V usage is TRBV4-1 and J usage is TRBJ1-6; no clear D gene. V gave up 2 bases and J gave up 2 bases, with 28 bases separating them. From germline, CDR1 is MGHRA and CDR2 YSYEKL. The CDR3 covers 22 residues. DNA of the CDR3: TGCGCCAGCAGCCAACCCCGTCCCGAGGCCTCCATTGTTCAAGCCTATAATTCACCCCTCCACTTT. It codes for CASSQPRPEASIVQAYNSPLHF.